This T cell receptor (beta chain) was profiled in a study of cytomegalovirus exposure and HLA in healthy donors (dated by TCRdb to between 2016 and 2019). For the study in its entirety: According to a later analysis, one platform produced both the roughly 120 validation repertoires and the 550 to 800 repertoires of the first cohort. The study aimed to test whether signatures of past pathogen exposure could be identified by cataloging public T cell receptors. A separate validation cohort of 90 to 150 different subjects was used in addition to the approximately 700-subject first cohort. High-throughput TCR immunosequencing, statistical association of individual TCRs with disease status, and machine learning were combined to predict cytomegalovirus infection status. The study at large found these results: Three of the identified cytomegalovirus-associated TCR beta chains were confirmed in vitro to be specific for cytomegalovirus antigens. The study gave a list of 150 to 200 TCR beta chains associated with cytomegalovirus. All 120 or so repertoires were used to score co-occurrence in the validation cohort in a later analysis, because that analysis had no HLA typing for the cohort. The classifier was reported to diagnose cytomegalovirus status with high specificity and sensitivity in both the original cohort and the validation cohort. It was suggested by the authors that the approach could potentially be generalized to other disease states and immunological phenotypes. Subsequent analysis determined that TCRs grouped into clusters in the first cohort also showed a tendency toward co-occurrence across the roughly 130 validation repertoires, and 90% to 95% of cluster scores exceeded 0. While some public TCRs were present in many individuals, most TCR sequences turned up only very rarely across donors.

Separate from the roughly 630-subject first cohort, the validation cohort of about 120 subjects was the group to which the donors belonged. The library was generated by the immunoSEQ multiplex PCR assay. The paper's data handling went like this. To diagnose cytomegalovirus status from the catalog of TCR beta chain sequences, a statistical classification framework was built. Drawn from immuneACCESS, this table holds only the in-frame rearrangements with V and J called that TCRdb kept. Clones are partly lost; checked studies trace under half to an unresolved V gene and leave the rest unexplained. D and trimming were read from the DNA, whereas the V and J calls and clone size are those reported in that table. The sample table lists more than 110,000 clones, 84% of them with a count of one. The ten largest clones take up 1.4% of the sample. Reading from cysteine to phenylalanine, the CDR3 counts 15 amino acids. The entry retains the CDR3 DNA only, 45 bases that are in frame from base 1. The germline V and J ends show losses of 6 bases and 1 base respectively, and no gene match explains 6 bases of the junction. Sequences MNHEY (CDR1) and SVGAGI (CDR2) are obtained from the germline V gene.

Of note for this clone: Its antigen has not been determined. Base qualities are not at hand, and no much larger clone is one base apart.

Sequencing was carried out using PBMCs. This clonotype was sampled from a young woman in good health and CMV-seronegative. In this chain, TRBV6-5 is recombined with TRBJ1-5; TRBD1 agrees with 7 junctional bases. The nucleotide sequence is given as TGTGCCAGCAGACGACAGGGATGGAGCAATCAGCCCCAGCATTTT. This yields the protein CASRRQGWSNQPQHF.